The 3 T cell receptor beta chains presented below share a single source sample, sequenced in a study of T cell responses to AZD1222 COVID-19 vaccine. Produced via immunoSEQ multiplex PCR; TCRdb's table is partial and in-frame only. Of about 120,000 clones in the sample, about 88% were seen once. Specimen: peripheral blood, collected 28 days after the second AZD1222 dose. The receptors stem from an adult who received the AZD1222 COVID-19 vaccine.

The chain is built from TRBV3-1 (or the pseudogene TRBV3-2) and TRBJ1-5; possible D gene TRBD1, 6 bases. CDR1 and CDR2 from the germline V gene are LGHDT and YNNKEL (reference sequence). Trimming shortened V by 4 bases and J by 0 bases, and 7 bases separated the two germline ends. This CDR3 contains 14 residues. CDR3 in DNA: TGTGCCAGCAGCCTGGGACATAGCAATCAGCCCCAGCATTTT. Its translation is CASSLGHSNQPQHF.

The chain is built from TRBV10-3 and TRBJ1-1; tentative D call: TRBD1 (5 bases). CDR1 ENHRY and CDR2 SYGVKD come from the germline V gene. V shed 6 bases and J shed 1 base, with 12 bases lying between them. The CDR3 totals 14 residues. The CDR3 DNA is TGTGCCATCAGGAGGGACGGCGGGAACACTGAAGCTTTCTTT. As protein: CAIRRDGGNTEAFF.

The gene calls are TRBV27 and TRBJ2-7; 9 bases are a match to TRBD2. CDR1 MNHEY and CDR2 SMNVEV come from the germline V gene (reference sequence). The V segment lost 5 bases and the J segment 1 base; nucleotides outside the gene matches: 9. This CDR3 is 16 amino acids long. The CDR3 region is CASSPLIAGVSYEQYF. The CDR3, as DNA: TGTGCCAGCAGTCCCCTGATAGCGGGGGTATCCTACGAGCAGTACTTC.